These 32 T cell receptor beta chains were sequenced from one sample in a study of blood T cell repertoires in COVID-19. Sequencing was performed with immunoSEQ multiplex PCR; in TCRdb, only in-frame clones are kept and a portion is missing. The table includes roughly 100,000 clones, 80% to 85% detected once. The sequencing input was peripheral blood. The origin of the receptors is an elderly man with acute or convalescent COVID-19.

V is TRBV9 and J is TRBJ1-2; D gene ambiguous. CDR1 is SGDLS, CDR2 YYNGEE, per germline. The V and J ends lost 4 bases and 4 bases respectively, with 8 bases between them. This CDR3 region has 12 residues. The CDR3 DNA reads as TGTGCCAGCAGCCACGGGAGCTATGGCTACACCTTC. It encodes CASSHGSYGYTF.

The chain joins TRBV7-3 to TRBJ2-2; D is perhaps TRBD1 (7 bases). This CDR3 region has 15 residues. Germline V gene sequence: CDR1 SGHTA, CDR2 FQGTGA. V lost 5 bases and J lost 7, with 17 bases in between. The CDR3 reads CASSPRGAAGGELFF. The CDR3 DNA sequence: TGTGCCAGCAGCCCCAGGGGGGCGGCGGGCGGGGAGCTGTTTTTT.

The chain uses TRBV15 and TRBJ1-1; D ambiguous. From germline, CDR1 is LNHNV and CDR2 YYDKDF (reference sequence). V was trimmed by 0 bases and J by 0 bases, leaving 8 bases between them. The CDR3 consists of 15 residues. The CDR3 sequence: CATSRDIEMNTEAFF. The CDR3 DNA reads as TGTGCCACCAGCAGAGATATAGAGATGAACACTGAAGCTTTCTTT.

The J gene is TRBJ2-7, the V gene TRBV27; TRBD1 matches 10 bases. Germline CDR1 reads MNHEY; CDR2 reads SMNVEV (reference sequence). The CDR3 length is 13 residues. Germline trimming cut 6 bases from V and 13 bases from J; bases unmatched to any gene: 12. CDR3 region: CASSLTSRDRGYF. CDR3 DNA sequence: TGTGCCAGCAGCTTAACATCCCGGGACAGGGGTTACTTC.

The genes are TRBV18 and TRBJ2-7, with 12 bases fitting TRBD1. V dropped 4 bases and J dropped 6; count of bases not matched to a gene: 4. The germline V gene has CDR1 KGHSH and CDR2 LQKENI. This CDR3 comprises 14 residues. The CDR3 protein is CASSLGQGATEQYF. The CDR3 DNA sequence: TGTGCCAGCTCACTGGGACAGGGGGCAACCGAGCAGTACTTC.

The chain has TRBV12-5 and TRBJ2-1, with 9 bases identical to TRBD2. V trimming: 3 bases; J trimming: 2 bases; junction bases outside the gene matches: 2. Germline V lookup: CDR1 LGHNT, CDR2 FRNRAP. The length of the CDR3 is 15 residues. The CDR3 nucleotides are TGTGCTAGTGGTTTAGCGGGAGGCCCCTACAATGAGCAGTTCTTC. Amino acid sequence: CASGLAGGPYNEQFF.

The genes are TRBV18 and TRBJ1-1; maybe TRBD1 (5 bases). Trimming removed 0 bases from V and 1 base from J, with 9 bases in between. This CDR3 spans 15 amino acids. CDR1 and CDR2 (germline): KGHSH, LQKENI. CDR3 bases: TGTGCCAGCTCACCACCGGCCAGGGCGAACACTGAAGCTTTCTTT. It translates to CASSPPARANTEAFF.

The rearrangement links TRBV5-1 to TRBJ2-7; 9 bases fit TRBD1. Germline values: CDR1 SGHRS, CDR2 YFSETQ. The CDR3 length is 14 residues. V gave up 3 bases and J gave up 3 bases; unmatched junction bases: 4. The CDR3 loop reads CASSSTGGHYEQYF. Written as DNA, the CDR3 is TGCGCCAGCAGCTCGACAGGGGGTCACTACGAGCAGTACTTC. Combining the CDR3 with reference TRBV5-1 and TRBJ2-7 gives the whole variable domain KAGVTQTPRYLIKTRGQQVTLSCSPISGHRSVSWYQQTPGQGLQFLFEYFSETQRNKGNFPGRFSGRQFSNSRSEMNVSTLELGDSALYLCASSSTGGHYEQYFGPGTRLTVT.

The V call is TRBV10-3, the J call TRBJ1-1, with D unresolved. Deletions cut 2 bases from V and 5 bases from J, with 9 bases between. This CDR3 contains 13 residues. CDR1 is ENHRY, CDR2 SYGVKD, per germline. CDR3 coding DNA: TGTGCCATCAGTGAGGTAGAGGAGACTGAAGCTTTCTTT. This encodes CAISEVEETEAFF.

The V and J genes are TRBV7-2 and TRBJ1-1, with unresolved D. V shed 2 bases and J shed 1 base, with 5 bases lying between them. Germline V CDR1 and CDR2: SGHTA, FQGNSA. This CDR3 is 13 amino acids long. CDR3 nucleotide sequence: TGTGCCAGCAGCTTATTGGCGAACACTGAAGCTTTCTTT. Its protein product is CASSLLANTEAFF.

The chain is built from TRBV19 and TRBJ2-1, with 10 nucleotides matching TRBD2. Germline V gene sequence: CDR1 LNHDA, CDR2 SQIVND (reference sequence). The CDR3 has 16 residues. Trimming took 2 bases from V and 2 from J; bases not matched to a gene: 3. The CDR3, as DNA: TGTGCCAGTAGTATATCTAGCGGGAGTCCCTACAATGAGCAGTTCTTC. Amino acids: CASSISSGSPYNEQFF.

This clone was counted a single time. The gene calls are TRBV5-1 and TRBJ2-5; TRBD1 matches at 10 bases. Germline V lookup: CDR1 SGHRS, CDR2 YFSETQ. The V gene end was trimmed by 4 bases and the J gene end by 4 bases; junction bases not matched to a gene: 7. CDR3 length: 15 amino acids. The CDR3, as DNA: TGCGCCAGCAGCGATCGACAGGGGGCCGGAGAGACCCAGTACTTC. Its translation is CASSDRQGAGETQYF.

The rearrangement uses TRBV4-3 and TRBJ2-2, with D unresolved. The germline V and J ends were trimmed by 0 bases and 1 base, with 12 bases remaining between them. The V gene's germline CDR1 is LGHNA and CDR2 YSLEER. The CDR3 is made up of 17 amino acids. The CDR3 sequence is CASSQEGTPLNTGELFF. As DNA, the CDR3 is TGCGCCAGCAGCCAAGAGGGCACTCCCCTGAACACCGGGGAGCTGTTTTTT.

The chain recombines TRBV5-1 with TRBJ2-7; D uncertain. The CDR3 extends over 11 amino acids. The ends were cut back, 0 bases at V and 4 bases at J, with 2 bases in the middle. Germline assignment: CDR1 SGHRS and CDR2 YFSETQ. Here the CDR3 reads CASSLAYEQYF. For the CDR3, the DNA is TGCGCCAGCAGCTTGGCGTACGAGCAGTACTTC.

Comments on this clone: An end of the junction does not agree with germline; a read error may underlie this. The CDR3 loop reads CASSLVQGTPRF. In DNA form, the CDR3 reads TGTGCCAGCAGTTTAGTGCAGGGAACGCCGAGATTT. The rearrangement uses TRBV12-3 or TRBV12-4 and TRBJ2-3, with a tentative D call TRBD1 (5 bases). The CDR3 sequence is 12 residues long.

In its sample, this clone was seen a few times. V is TRBV28 and J is TRBJ1-2; D unclear. The length of the CDR3 is 15 residues. Germline CDR1 reads MDHEN; CDR2 reads SYDVKM. Trimming took off 2 bases at V and 3 bases at J, with 13 bases between the two ends. The DNA of the CDR3 is TGTGCCAGCAGTTTAGCCGGGGTTGGGGACTATGGCTACACCTTC. Translated, it gives CASSLAGVGDYGYTF.

A note on this clone: One junction end does not reproduce the germline sequence, and a read error may be involved. The CDR3 sequence is CASRMAGTGGDRAF. DNA for the CDR3: TGTGCCAGCAGGATGGCCGGGACAGGGGGCGATAGGGCCTTC. V gene TRBV28 combines with J gene TRBJ1-2, with TRBD1 matching over 12 bases. This CDR3 comprises 14 residues. Germline CDR1 reads MDHEN; CDR2 reads SYDVKM.

The chain joins TRBV5-1 to TRBJ1-4; no definite D call. This CDR3 region has 16 residues. The V end lost 0 bases, the J end lost 0 bases, and 9 bases lay between the germline ends. The germline gives CDR1 SGHRS, CDR2 YFSETQ. CDR3 coding DNA: TGCGCCAGCAGCTTGGGACTATATGCAACTAATGAAAAACTGTTTTTT. Its protein is CASSLGLYATNEKLFF.

The rearrangement joins TRBV5-4 to TRBJ1-2; 10 bases match TRBD1. Unmatched junction bases numbered 6, after V lost 3 bases and J lost 4 bases. This CDR3 has 15 amino acids. The germline V gene encodes CDR1 SGHNT and CDR2 YYREEE (reference sequence). CDR3 sequence (DNA): TGTGCCAGCAGCTGGGGGACAGGGGATCTCTATGGCTACACCTTC. It is translated as CASSWGTGDLYGYTF.

The V and J genes are TRBV6-5 and TRBJ1-2; D gene uncertain. Trimming shortened V by 0 bases and J by 4 bases, and 12 bases separated the two germline ends. The CDR3 runs 15 residues. Germline V lookup: CDR1 MNHEY, CDR2 SVGAGI. The CDR3 DNA is TGTGCCAGCAGTTACTCGAGCCCCGTTGGCTATGGCTACACCTTC. This sequence encodes CASSYSSPVGYGYTF.

The chain couples TRBV28 to TRBJ1-2, with D unclear. The V gene lost 5 bases and the J gene lost 4 bases, with 11 bases spanning the gap. Germline V gene sequence: CDR1 MDHEN, CDR2 SYDVKM. This CDR3 is 13 amino acids long. The CDR3: CASSPLEGYGYTF. Here the CDR3 DNA reads TGTGCCAGCAGTCCCCTCGAGGGCTATGGCTACACCTTC.

In its sample, this clone was seen a few times. The chain recombines TRBV6-2 or TRBV6-3 with TRBJ1-2; D unclear. The ends were cut back, 6 bases at V and 4 bases at J, with 18 bases in the middle. The CDR3 is 15 amino acids. Germline CDR1 MNHEY, CDR2 SVGEGT. CDR3 amino acids: CASSLVRGGGYGYTF. In DNA form, the CDR3 reads TGTGCCAGCAGCCTTGTGCGGGGAGGAGGCTATGGCTACACCTTC.

The chain uses TRBV28 and TRBJ1-5; 11 bases map to TRBD1. The ends lost 3 bases at V and 5 bases at J; junction bases unmatched: 6. CDR1 is MDHEN, CDR2 SYDVKM, per germline. The CDR3 extends over 16 amino acids. The CDR3 sequence is CASSFKDRGPHQPQHF. For the CDR3, the DNA is TGTGCCAGCAGTTTCAAGGACAGGGGGCCTCATCAGCCCCAGCATTTT.

The chain joins TRBV15 to TRBJ1-5; D possibly corresponds to TRBD1 (6 bases). The germline CDR1 and CDR2 sequences are LNHNV and YYDKDF (reference sequence). Trimming took 0 bases from V and 6 from J, leaving 9 bases between them. This CDR3 has 14 residues. The CDR3 sequence: CATSRDKGVQPQHF. DNA of the CDR3: TGTGCCACCAGCAGAGATAAGGGGGTTCAGCCCCAGCATTTT.

The chain recombines TRBV7-3 with TRBJ1-1, with D hard to call. Germline V gene lookup returns CDR1 SGHTA and CDR2 FQGTGA. The CDR3 has 13 amino acids. Trimming removed 5 bases from V and 4 bases from J, with 11 bases in between. The CDR3: CASSAFIGTEAFF. The DNA for the CDR3 is TGTGCCAGCAGCGCGTTCATTGGCACTGAAGCTTTCTTT.

The genes are TRBV19 and TRBJ1-4, with D unresolved. The V gene's germline CDR1 is LNHDA and CDR2 SQIVND (reference sequence). V was clipped by 3 bases and J by 4 bases, with 6 bases between them. The CDR3 totals 13 residues. CDR3: CASSIGGNEKLFF. The CDR3 DNA is TGTGCCAGTAGTATTGGAGGTAATGAAAAACTGTTTTTT.

The chain has TRBV6-2 or TRBV6-3 and TRBJ1-6; 9 positions match TRBD1. This CDR3 contains 15 residues. Unmatched junction bases numbered 6, after V lost 5 bases and J lost 7 bases. Germline V gene lookup returns CDR1 MNHEY and CDR2 SVGEGT. CDR3 residues: CASSLYDRGNSPLHF. The CDR3 DNA sequence: TGTGCCAGCAGTCTTTACGACAGGGGGAATTCACCCCTCCACTTT.

This rearrangement joins TRBV28 to TRBJ2-7, with 9 bases aligning to TRBD1. J was trimmed by 3 bases and V by 1 base; bases with no gene match: 1. This CDR3 contains 14 residues. Germline loops: CDR1 MDHEN, CDR2 SYDVKM. Written as DNA, the CDR3 is TGTGCCAGCAGTTTATTGGGACAGGGCTACGAGCAGTACTTC. Its translation: CASSLLGQGYEQYF. Looking up the rest from reference TRBV28 and TRBJ2-7 gives the full variable domain: DVKVTQSSRYLVKRTGEKVFLECVQDMDHENMFWYRQDPGLGLRLIYFSYDVKMKEKGDIPEGYSVSREKKERFSLILESASTNQTSMYLCASSLLGQGYEQYFGPGTRLTVT.

This clone was picked up one time. The chain is built from TRBV12-3 or TRBV12-4 and TRBJ2-4; D call uncertain. Trimming cost V 4 bases and J 6 bases, with 7 bases left between them. This CDR3 is 12 amino acids long. The CDR3 reads CASSSLRNIQYF. CDR3 sequence (DNA): TGTGCCAGCAGTTCCTTGCGAAACATTCAGTACTTC.

The chain links TRBV28 to TRBJ2-3, with 8 bases aligning to TRBD2. Germline loops: CDR1 MDHEN, CDR2 SYDVKM. V lost 4 bases, J lost 5 bases, and 14 bases stayed unmatched. The CDR3 totals 17 residues. For the CDR3, the DNA is TGTGCCAGCAGTTCCCCCTCCTTCTTAGCGGGGAAAGATACGCAGTATTTT. Amino acids: CASSSPSFLAGKDTQYF.

CDR3: CAIGGFDRGSGDEQYF. The CDR3 DNA reads as TGTGCCATCGGGGGATTTGACAGGGGGTCGGGAGACGAGCAGTACTTC. The chain employs TRBV10-3 and TRBJ2-7; 9 bases are shared with TRBD1. Germline CDR1 ENHRY, CDR2 SYGVKD. The CDR3 spans 16 residues. J lost 5 bases, V lost 8 bases, and 16 bases had no gene match.

The chain is built from TRBV4-2 and TRBJ2-2, with TRBD2 identical over 11 bases. CDR1 and CDR2 from the germline V gene are LGHNA and YNFKEQ. This CDR3 has 18 amino acids. With V trimmed by 3 bases and J by 6 bases, 12 bases remained unmatched. The CDR3 DNA sequence: TGTGCCAGCAGCCACCTTGGGACTAGCGGTAGTAGGTCCGGGGAGCTGTTTTTT. Its protein product is CASSHLGTSGSRSGELFF.